This TCR beta chain was captured in a study of blood T cell repertoires in COVID-19. Recovered status in Cohort 3 required two negative PCRs, clearance, or symptom resolution. The repertoire was sequenced with immunoSEQ multiplex PCR; TCRdb's copy has only in-frame clones and lacks some. The sample contains about 100,000 clones, about 86% of which appear only once. Germline V gene lookup returns CDR1 LGHDT and CDR2 YNNKEL (reference sequence). This CDR3 is built from 12 residues. The V end lost 4 bases, the J end lost 6 bases, and 6 bases lay between the germline ends. The chain couples TRBV3-1 (or the pseudogene TRBV3-2) to TRBJ2-2; D is undetermined. Input material: PBMCs or T cells enriched from blood (not recorded which). This clonotype originated in a woman aged 45 to 65 who had recovered from COVID-19. The chain's CDR3 is CASSREAGELFF. CDR3 bases: TGTGCCAGCAGCCGTGAGGCCGGGGAGCTGTTTTTT.